The present T cell receptor (beta chain) was sequenced within a study of technical replicates of blood from several donors. Clones were read by immunoSEQ multiplex PCR, and TCRdb kept only the in-frame ones, dropping some. The repertoire holds 60,000 to 65,000 clones, approximately 83% seen once, with 5.1% in the top ten. Germline V lookup: CDR1 SGHTA, CDR2 FQGTGA. The V and J ends lost 5 bases and 5 bases respectively, with 13 bases between them. The length of the CDR3 is 14 residues. The chain uses TRBV7-3 and TRBJ2-1; D is undetermined. This sequence was found in a human donor in good health. Some clones in this sample may be carry-over from other donors' samples. Sequencing was performed on PBMCs. In nucleotides, the CDR3 is TGTGCCAGCAGCCCTCCTGGGCGAGACAATGAGCAGTTCTTC. Translating it yields CASSPPGRDNEQFF.